This TCR beta chain was profiled in a study of OX40 agonist ivuxolimab in advanced cancers. Some clones are missing from TCRdb's copy, which holds only in-frame ones; the method was immunoSEQ multiplex PCR. The table lists 65,000 to 80,000 clones, 85% to 90% of them singletons. The V end was cut by 2 bases, the J end by 0 bases, with 23 bases between. There are 19 residues in the CDR3. Germline V gives CDR1 SGHNT, CDR2 YYREEE (reference sequence). The chain carries TRBV5-4 and TRBJ2-5; the D call may be TRBD1 or TRBD2 (5 bases each). This clonotype was obtained from an adult with an advanced solid tumor such as melanoma, head and neck, liver or kidney cancer. Sequences were derived from CD4+ or CD8+ T cells sorted from blood, sampled in a trial of the OX40 agonist ivuxolimab. The CDR3 protein is CASSFENPYNRDHQETQYF. Written as DNA, the CDR3 is TGTGCCAGCAGCTTTGAGAACCCCTACAACCGGGACCACCAAGAGACCCAGTACTTC. The whole variable domain, filled in from reference TRBV5-4 and TRBJ2-5, reads ETGVTQSPTHLIKTRGQQVTLRCSSQSGHNTVSWYQQALGQGPQFIFQYYREEENGRGNFPPRFSGLQFPNYSSELNVNALELDDSALYLCASSFENPYNRDHQETQYFGPGTRLLVL.